The text below deals with one T cell receptor (beta chain). Germline CDR1 reads MNHEY; CDR2 reads SMNVEV (reference sequence). V was clipped by 6 bases and J by 6 bases, with 12 bases between them. The CDR3 contains 12 residues. The authors divided CD4+ cells into CD45RA+ naive and CD45RA-negative memory subsets. The source of the sample is a study of shared clonotypes between healthy human individuals. The data were produced by immunoSEQ multiplex PCR, yet TCRdb's version contains in-frame clones alone and is incomplete. The table has around 700,000 clones, about 80% seen once. This clonotype originated in a woman in her twenties or thirties in good health. The sequencing sample was made of memory CD4+ T cells sorted from blood. The subset was: CD45RA-negative fraction. The genes are TRBV27 and TRBJ2-7; D perhaps matches TRBD1 (6 bases). In DNA, the CDR3 is TGTGCCAGCAGCAACAGGGAAGGCGAGCAGTACTTC. Translation gives CASSNREGEQYF.